This TCR beta chain stems from a study of T cells in Graves' hyperthyroidism and ophthalmopathy. The study's findings and limits: Within blood appeared most thyroid clonotypes that had expanded above 0.001.

Germline-derived CDR1 and CDR2 are SEHNR and FQNEAQ (reference sequence). This CDR3 spans 13 amino acids. Trimming cost V 11 bases and J 1 base, with 12 bases left between them. Uncontrolled infection, other autoimmune disease, pregnancy or lactation disqualified patients from enrolment. Diagnosis relied on clinical symptoms, serum thyroxine and TRAb, thyroid ultrasound and orbital computed tomography. What was amplified from RNA transcripts were TCR beta CDR3 regions. HTBI primers were the set used in a first-round RT-PCR of the TCR CDR3. TCRdb reprocessed the multiplex PCR reads via MiXCR and lists one record per CDR3 protein. The sample lists about 560,000 distinct CDR3 sequences; over 15% were seen once. Of note for this clonotype: The antigen remains unidentified.

The sequencing sample was made of blood. The J gene is TRBJ1-3, the V gene TRBV7-9, with D uncertain. The sequence was collected from a woman under 30 with Graves' hyperthyroidism. The CDR3 region has the DNA TGTGCCGCCCCTAAGGGTTCTGGAAACACCATATATTTT. Translated: CAAPKGSGNTIYF.